This section outlines one T cell receptor (beta chain) sequence together with its context. This entry comes from a study of blood T cells in healthy people across ages. A J-beta primer mix and a sample-barcoded 5' primer were used in a second PCR of roughly 7 to 12 cycles. From the 5' RACE reads, TCRdb called clonotypes with MiXCR, one entry per CDR3 protein. The table shows 1.5 million to 2 million distinct CDR3 sequences, with about 50% occurring only once. Trimming removed 0 bases at V and 4 bases at J, with 9 bases between. CDR1 and CDR2 (germline): SGDLS, YYNGEE. This CDR3 is built from 14 residues.

Sequenced input: blood. The source of this sequence is a woman aged 40 to 50 in good health. V usage is TRBV9 and J usage is TRBJ2-3; D may be TRBD2 (5 bases). In nucleotides, the CDR3 is TGTGCCAGCAGCGTAGCCGGGGAATCAGATACGCAGTATTTT. Amino acids: CASSVAGESDTQYF.